This is a list of T cell receptor beta chains from one sample in a study of T cells after yellow fever vaccination. TCRdb redid the calling of the 5' RACE reads with MiXCR, one entry per CDR3 protein. There are approximately 180,000 distinct CDR3 sequences in the sample; 5.5% to 8% occur only once, and less than 3.5% lies in the top ten. The specimen was CD4+ T cells sorted from PBMCs, collected on the day of the first yellow fever vaccination. These receptors all stem from a man between 18 and 29 years old who received the YFV17D yellow fever vaccine. Each CDR3 is given with its conserved first and last residue. A D gene is named only where the DNA matches it firmly. Size tells how often a clone was seen (once, few, many) or the class of an expanded clone, and some rows leave it out.

TRBV5-6	NA	TRBD1	TRBJ1-4	CASSRTPGQGNEKLFF	TGTGCCAGCAGCCGCACCCCGGGACAGGGGAATGAAAAACTGTTTTTT
TRBV20-1	NA	TRBD1	TRBJ1-4	CSASIQGRDKLFF	TGCAGTGCTAGTATACAGGGGAGGGATAAACTGTTTTTT
TRBV11-2	NA	NA	TRBJ1-4	CASSPQRREKLFF	TGTGCCAGCAGCCCCCAGCGGAGAGAAAAACTGTTTTTT
TRBV20-1	many	NA	TRBJ2-1	CSASRWGTDEQFF	TGCAGTGCTAGCAGGTGGGGTACGGATGAGCAGTTCTTC
TRBV10-3	many	NA	TRBJ1-3	CAISVAVGSGNTIYF	TGTGCCATCTCGGTGGCTGTTGGCTCTGGAAACACCATATATTTT
TRBV11-2	many	NA	TRBJ2-7	CASSIKYEQYF	TGTGCCAGCAGCATTAAGTACGAGCAGTACTTC
TRBV7-8	many	NA	TRBJ2-1	CASSSRPGHLYNEQFF	TGTGCCAGCAGCTCGAGACCGGGACATCTCTACAATGAGCAGTTCTTC
TRBV20-1	few	NA	TRBJ2-5	CSARAPGQGGETQYF	TGCAGTGCCAGGGCACCGGGCCAAGGGGGAGAGACCCAGTACTTC
TRBV15	few	NA	TRBJ1-1	CATSRDIGGTEAFF	TGTGCCACCAGCAGAGATATTGGAGGCACTGAAGCTTTCTTT
TRBV7-9	many	NA	TRBJ1-1	CASSFRGRGKNTEAFF	TGTGCCAGCAGCTTTCGGGGGAGGGGGAAGAACACTGAAGCTTTCTTT
TRBV7-2	few	NA	TRBJ1-5	CASSQIGPGNQPQHF	TGTGCCAGCAGTCAGATCGGCCCAGGGAATCAGCCCCAGCATTTT
TRBV11-2	many	NA	TRBJ2-2	CASSLSRTGELFF	TGTGCCAGCAGCTTGTCCAGGACCGGGGAGCTGTTTTTT
TRBV20-1	NA	NA	TRBJ1-1	CSVAGRDTEAFF	TGCAGTGTCGCGGGCCGGGACACTGAAGCTTTCTTT
TRBV12-3/TRBV12-4	many	NA	TRBJ2-7	CASSLWGSTAVNEQYF	TGTGCCAGCAGTTTATGGGGGTCGACGGCGGTGAACGAGCAGTACTTC
TRBV7-9	NA	NA	TRBJ1-2	CASSLQGWASGYTF	TGTGCCAGCAGCTTACAAGGGTGGGCGAGTGGCTACACCTTC
TRBV11-3	few	NA	TRBJ2-2	CASSLDSDAGELFF	TGTGCCAGCAGCTTAGACTCGGACGCCGGGGAGCTGTTTTTT
TRBV20-1	few	TRBD2	TRBJ2-1	CSARPSGDSYNEQFF	TGCAGTGCTAGACCTAGCGGGGACTCCTACAATGAGCAGTTCTTC
TRBV5-1	many	NA	TRBJ2-7	CASSFGGRSYEQYF	TGCGCCAGCAGCTTTGGGGGGCGATCCTACGAGCAGTACTTC
TRBV18	many	TRBD1	TRBJ2-5	CASSPRTGKGETQYF	TGTGCCAGCTCACCAAGGACAGGGAAAGGAGAGACCCAGTACTTC
TRBV20-1	NA	NA	TRBJ2-3	CSAAGNSGADTQYF	TGCAGTGCTGCCGGAAATAGCGGAGCAGATACGCAGTATTTT
TRBV7-7	few	TRBD1	TRBJ2-5	CASSVGQGGETQYF	TGTGCCAGCAGCGTCGGACAGGGAGGAGAGACCCAGTACTTC
TRBV5-1	few	NA	TRBJ2-3	CASSPGNPGTDTQYF	TGCGCCAGCAGCCCGGGCAACCCCGGGACAGATACGCAGTATTTT
TRBV5-5	many	TRBD1	TRBJ2-3	CASSSFRQGLRDTQYF	TGTGCCAGCAGCTCTTTTCGACAGGGCCTTAGGGATACGCAGTATTTT
TRBV12-3/TRBV12-4	NA	NA	TRBJ2-3	CASREENTDTQYF	TGTGCCAGCAGGGAAGAAAACACAGATACGCAGTATTTT
TRBV11-2	NA	NA	TRBJ2-1	CASSSIRSSVRFF	TGTGCCAGCAGCTCAATAAGAAGTTCTGTCCGGTTCTTC
TRBV5-1	NA	NA	TRBJ2-5	CASSPRTVQETQYF	TGCGCCAGCAGCCCGCGGACAGTCCAAGAGACCCAGTACTTC
TRBV29-1	few	NA	TRBJ1-6	CSVGDNSPLHF	TGCAGCGTTGGGGACAATTCACCCCTCCACTTT
TRBV20-1	many	NA	TRBJ2-1	CSALGERSYNEQFF	TGCAGTGCTTTAGGGGAACGCTCCTACAATGAGCAGTTCTTC
TRBV15	few	NA	TRBJ2-2	CATSRDLESGELFF	TGTGCCACCAGCAGAGATTTGGAATCCGGGGAGCTGTTTTTT
TRBV19	many	TRBD2	TRBJ2-2	CASSPRGPSGTRTGELFF	TGTGCCAGTAGTCCCCGAGGGCCTAGCGGGACCCGAACCGGGGAGCTGTTTTTT
TRBV7-2	many	NA	TRBJ1-6	CASSPPGAANSPLHF	TGTGCCAGCAGCCCCCCGGGCGCCGCCAATTCACCCCTCCACTTT
TRBV4-3	NA	TRBD1	TRBJ1-4	CASSLIDRGAHKKLFF	TGCGCCAGCAGCCTGATAGACAGGGGAGCGCATAAAAAACTGTTTTTT
TRBV28	many	NA	TRBJ2-5	CASSLTGDWETQYF	TGTGCCAGCAGTTTAACGGGGGATTGGGAGACCCAGTACTTC
TRBV20-1	NA	TRBD2	TRBJ2-5	CSARDYKTSGGPGGETQYF	TGCAGTGCTAGAGATTATAAGACTAGCGGGGGGCCGGGAGGTGAGACCCAGTACTTC
TRBV7-2	many	NA	TRBJ2-1	CASSFRVSGPEQFF	TGTGCCAGCAGCTTCAGGGTTTCGGGTCCTGAGCAGTTCTTC
TRBV7-6	many	NA	TRBJ1-2	CASSPDGGGYTF	TGTGCCAGCAGCCCCGACGGGGGCGGCTACACCTTC
TRBV7-2	many	TRBD2	TRBJ2-2	CASSFFGGAGELFF	TGTGCCAGCAGCTTCTTCGGGGGGGCCGGGGAGCTGTTTTTT
TRBV20-1	once	NA	TRBJ1-5	CSARKQENQPQHF	TGCAGTGCTAGAAAACAGGAGAACCAGCCCCAGCATTTT
TRBV7-3	NA	NA	TRBJ2-6	CASSFGLSGANVLTF	TGTGCCAGCAGCTTTGGGTTATCTGGGGCCAACGTCCTGACTTTC
TRBV10-3	NA	TRBD1	TRBJ2-2	CAIRKDREAGELFF	TGTGCCATCAGAAAGGACAGGGAGGCCGGGGAGCTGTTTTTT
TRBV5-1	many	TRBD2	TRBJ2-5	CASSDGVLAQALKTQYF	TGCGCCAGCAGCGACGGAGTACTAGCGCAAGCCCTTAAGACCCAGTACTTC
TRBV6-2/TRBV6-3	NA	TRBD2	TRBJ2-4	CASSPGLAGVRIQYF	TGTGCCAGCAGTCCCGGACTAGCTGGGGTGAGGATTCAGTACTTC
TRBV19	NA	NA	TRBJ1-5	CASSMTSGQPQHF	TGTGCCAGTAGTATGACATCTGGCCAGCCCCAGCATTTT
TRBV7-2	NA	TRBD1	TRBJ1-3	CASSEQGDGNTIYF	TGTGCCAGCAGCGAACAGGGGGACGGAAACACCATATATTTT
TRBV7-3	many	NA	TRBJ2-2	CASSLTGGTRNTGELFF	TGTGCCAGCAGCTTAACGGGCGGGACCAGGAACACCGGGGAGCTGTTTTTT
TRBV7-2	few	NA	TRBJ2-2	CASSLASTNGELFF	TGTGCCAGCAGCTTAGCTTCGACAAACGGGGAGCTGTTTTTT
TRBV7-2	many	NA	TRBJ1-1	CASSTLGGNTEAFF	TGTGCCAGCAGTACCCTAGGCGGAAACACTGAAGCTTTCTTT